The following is a TCR beta chain sequence with its context. No cognate antigen has been identified for it. Qualities for individual bases were not recorded, and no much larger clone is one base off. Other DNA sequences in the same sample also yield this CDR3. V is trimmed back by 1 base and J by 0 bases, and the junction contains 4 bases that no gene match accounts for. The CDR3 goes from the cysteine to the phenylalanine over 15 residues. Solely the CDR3 DNA is kept, with 45 bases framed from the first base. CDR1 and CDR2 are drawn from the germline V gene: SGHDT, YYEEEE. The library was produced with the immunoSEQ multiplex PCR assay. TCRdb holds this immuneACCESS table with in-frame rearrangements only. Some clones are missing; in checked studies, unresolved V genes explain under half, and the rest has no known cause. The sample table records roughly 99,000 clones; just over 90% of these occur just once. The top ten clonotypes cover around 2.1% of the sample.

The data were taken from a study of T cell changes during pregnancy in multiple sclerosis (dated by TCRdb to about 2019). About the study as a whole: The study examined how the T cell repertoire changed over the course of pregnancy in women with multiple sclerosis.

The receptor comes from a female donor in good health, enrolled as a control in a pregnancy study. Sequenced material: peripheral blood, taken after pregnancy. Recombination connected TRBV5-6 to TRBJ2-7, with TRBD1 identical over 7 junction bases. Here is the DNA: TGTGCCAGCAGCTTGAGGGGGCCCCCCTCCTACGAGCAGTACTTC. The translation is CASSLRGPPSYEQYF. The CDR3 plus the reference TRBV5-6 and TRBJ2-7 genes for the other parts give the full variable domain: DAGVTQSPTHLIKTRGQQVTLRCSPKSGHDTVSWYQQALGQGPQFIFQYYEEEERQRGNFPDRFSGHQFPNYSSELNVNALLLGDSALYLCASSLRGPPSYEQYFGPGTRLTVT.